The 26 T cell receptor beta chains reported below all come from one sample, sequenced in a study of blood T cell repertoires in COVID-19. The data were produced by immunoSEQ multiplex PCR, yet TCRdb's version contains in-frame clones alone and is incomplete. This sample has 160,000 or so clones; more than 75% occur once, and the top ten carry 4.5% to 7.5%. What was sequenced was PBMCs or T cells enriched from blood (not recorded which). These receptors all come from a man aged 40-55 years who had recovered from COVID-19.

CDR3: CASGLRPAWADTGELFF. In nucleotides, the CDR3 is TGTGCTAGTGGTTTGCGACCAGCTTGGGCCGACACCGGGGAGCTGTTTTTT. This rearrangement joins TRBV12-5 to TRBJ2-2; D unclear. Per the germline V gene, CDR1 is LGHNT and CDR2 is FRNRAP. The CDR3 consists of 17 residues. V was clipped by 2 bases and J by 3 bases, with 16 bases between them.

Details on this clone: One junction end disagrees with the germline gene, perhaps due to a read error. This sample includes further DNA sequences coding for the same CDR3. The chain has TRBV3-1 (or the pseudogene TRBV3-2) and TRBJ2-3; the D is unclear. Germline V CDR1 and CDR2: LGHDT, YNNKEL (reference sequence). The CDR3 contains 15 residues. CDR3 residues: CASSQDTRRTDTQYF. The CDR3 nucleotides are TGTGCCAGTAGCCAAGATACACGCCGCACAGATACGCAGTATTTT.

The gene calls are TRBV7-8 and TRBJ1-5; no firm D call. The V and J ends lost 1 base and 3 bases respectively, with 7 bases between them. This CDR3 comprises 14 residues. Germline V gives CDR1 SGHVS, CDR2 FQNEAQ. DNA for the CDR3: TGTGCCAGCAGCTTAGGCGGAGACAATCAGCCCCAGCATTTT. It encodes CASSLGGDNQPQHF. The variable domain in full, with the rest retrieved from reference TRBV7-8 and TRBJ1-5, is GAGVSQSPRYKVAKRGQDVALRCDPISGHVSLFWYQQALGQGPEFLTYFQNEAQLDKSGLPSDRFFAERPEGSVSTLKIQRTQQEDSAVYLCASSLGGDNQPQHFGDGTRLSIL.

J is TRBJ1-3 and V is TRBV3-1 (or the pseudogene TRBV3-2), with TRBD1 matching over 8 bases. The CDR3 consists of 17 residues. In germline, CDR1 is LGHDT, CDR2 YNNKEL (reference sequence). The ends lost 4 bases at V and 0 bases at J; junction bases unmatched: 8. In DNA, the CDR3 is TGTGCCAGCAGCCGTCGGACAGGGCAAAGCTCTGGAAACACCATATATTTT. Translation gives CASSRRTGQSSGNTIYF.

This chain uses TRBV6-1 with TRBJ2-5; 10 bases match TRBD1. With V trimmed by 4 bases and J by 6 bases, 11 bases remained unmatched. This CDR3 comprises 16 residues. CDR1 MNHNS and CDR2 SASEGT come from the germline V gene. In nucleotides, the CDR3 is TGTGCCAGCAGTGTCCCTGCGACAGGGGGCAAAAAGACCCAGTACTTC. This codes for CASSVPATGGKKTQYF.

This chain uses TRBV24-1 with TRBJ2-7, with D possibly being TRBD2 (7 bases). Trimming pared 9 bases from V and 4 bases from J, leaving 24 bases between. CDR3 length: 16 amino acids. The germline V gene has CDR1 KGHDR and CDR2 SFDVKD. The CDR3 DNA sequence: TGTGCCACCCGACGGGGGGCCCTTGGAACCTCGTACGAGCAGTACGTC. Its translation: CATRRGALGTSYEQYV.

CDR3 protein: CASSKDREGSPLHF. The DNA of the CDR3 is TGCGCCAGCAGTAAGGACAGGGAAGGTTCACCCCTCCACTTT. This rearrangement joins TRBV5-1 to TRBJ1-6; 8 bases agree with TRBD1. Losses at the gene ends were 5 bases for V and 9 bases for J; bases not matched to a gene: 7. This CDR3 spans 14 amino acids. From germline, CDR1 is SGHRS and CDR2 YFSETQ.

The V and J genes are TRBV5-1 and TRBJ2-2; a weak D match, TRBD1 (5 bases). This CDR3 contains 15 residues. The V end lost 4 bases, the J end lost 0 bases, and 10 bases lay between the germline ends. CDR1 and CDR2 (germline): SGHRS, YFSETQ. Here the CDR3 DNA reads TGCGCCAGCAGCAGTCCAGGGTCGAACACCGGGGAGCTGTTTTTT. It specifies CASSSPGSNTGELFF.

V usage is TRBV11-2 and J usage is TRBJ2-3, with D possibly being TRBD2 (6 bases). Trimming took off 1 base at V and 1 base at J, with 9 bases between the two ends. Germline V CDR1 and CDR2: SGHAT, FQNNGV. The CDR3 is 15 residues long. The CDR3 protein is CASSLAGGGTDTQYF. CDR3 bases: TGTGCCAGCAGCTTAGCGGGCGGGGGCACAGATACGCAGTATTTT.

The chain uses TRBV24-1 and TRBJ1-1; D is perhaps TRBD1 (5 bases). The CDR3 contains 16 residues. Trimming took off 9 bases at V and 1 base at J, with 20 bases between the two ends. The germline gives CDR1 KGHDR, CDR2 SFDVKD. Here the CDR3 DNA reads TGTGCCACCGTCGGTTCCCGTCCGGGGGGGAACACTGAAGCTTTCTTT. Translation gives CATVGSRPGGNTEAFF.

This clone was seen a handful of times. The V and J genes are TRBV12-1 and TRBJ1-1; the table names TRBD1, a call not compared with the DNA. TRBV12-1 is designated a pseudogene. CDR3 length: 14 amino acids. This chain's CDR3 is CASSVWGRSTEAFF. CDR3 sequence (DNA): TGTGCCAGCAGCGTATGGGGGCGCAGCACTGAAGCTTTCTTT.

The rearrangement uses TRBV7-9 and TRBJ1-5; TRBD1 agrees at 7 bases. Germline values: CDR1 SEHNR, CDR2 FQNEAQ (reference sequence). The CDR3 covers 14 residues. V gave up 6 bases and J gave up 0 bases; unmatched junction bases: 2. The CDR3 nucleotides read TGTGCCAGCAGTTGGACAGGTAGCAATCAGCCCCAGCATTTT. Amino acid sequence: CASSWTGSNQPQHF.

The chain has TRBV30 and TRBJ2-7, with D perhaps matching TRBD1 (6 bases). Germline-derived CDR1 and CDR2 are GTSNPN and SVGIG (reference sequence). This CDR3 has 12 amino acids. V shed 5 bases and J shed 6 bases, with 14 bases lying between them. CDR3 in amino acids: CAWGQGQSEQYV. Here the CDR3 DNA reads TGTGCCTGGGGGCAGGGACAAAGCGAGCAGTACGTC.

The CDR3 reads CASSPPRGPQETQYF. In DNA form, the CDR3 reads TGTGCCAGCTCACCACCGAGGGGGCCGCAAGAGACCCAGTACTTC. V gene TRBV18 combines with J gene TRBJ2-5; 7 bases are a match to TRBD1. The V gene end was trimmed by 0 bases and the J gene end by 2 bases; junction bases not matched to a gene: 3. Germline assignment: CDR1 KGHSH and CDR2 LQKENI. The CDR3 runs to 15 residues.

V and J are TRBV6-5 and TRBJ2-3, with D perhaps matching TRBD1 (6 bases). The germline V gene encodes CDR1 MNHEY and CDR2 SVGAGI. V dropped 1 base and J dropped 7 bases, with 9 bases sitting between them. The CDR3 has 13 residues. The CDR3 nucleotides read TGTGCCAGCAGTTACTTCGGACAGTATACGCAGTATTTT. It codes for CASSYFGQYTQYF.

The CDR3: CASSLGGQGLGYGYTF. CDR3 sequence (DNA): TGTGCCAGCAGCTTAGGAGGGCAGGGACTCGGCTATGGCTACACCTTC. The chain couples TRBV11-2 to TRBJ1-2; TRBD1 might be the D (5 bases). Trimming removed 1 base at V and 4 bases at J, with 16 bases between. CDR3 length equals 16 residues. Germline-derived CDR1 and CDR2 are SGHAT and FQNNGV.

The rearrangement joins TRBV19 to TRBJ1-2; 9 bases line up with TRBD1. The CDR3 consists of 13 residues. Unmatched junction bases numbered 5, after V lost 7 bases and J lost 5 bases. Per germline, CDR1 LNHDA and CDR2 SQIVND (reference sequence). In nucleotides, the CDR3 is TGTGCCAGTAAGGGACAGGGCGATTATGGCTACACCTTC. Its translation is CASKGQGDYGYTF.

The rearrangement uses TRBV3-1 (or the pseudogene TRBV3-2) and TRBJ1-3; a weak D match, TRBD1 (5 bases). The V end was cut by 3 bases, the J end by 4 bases, with 16 bases between. Looked up from germline, CDR1 is LGHDT and CDR2 is YNNKEL (reference sequence). The CDR3 covers 16 residues. The CDR3 DNA follows: TGTGCCAGCAGCCAGGCCTCAGGGCTAGGAGGAAACACCATATATTTT. It encodes CASSQASGLGGNTIYF.

The rearrangement uses TRBV11-1 and TRBJ1-2; no definite D call. The CDR3 extends over 13 amino acids. CDR1 is SGHAT and CDR2 is FQDESV in the germline V gene (reference sequence). Deletions cut 6 bases from V and 4 bases from J, with 12 bases between. The CDR3 coding sequence is TGTGCCAGCAGTCCCACCGGGATCTATGGCTACACCTTC. This translates into CASSPTGIYGYTF.

A note on this clone: A read error may account for a junction end that differs from germline. This sequence joins TRBV6-5 and TRBJ2-1, with D tentatively TRBD2 (5 bases). Germline values: CDR1 MNHEY, CDR2 SVGAGI. This CDR3 contains 15 residues. CDR3 in amino acids: CASSYGEGGYSEQFF. In DNA, the CDR3 is TGTGCCAGCAGTTACGGAGAGGGTGGGTACAGTGAGCAGTTCTTC.

The V and J genes are TRBV5-1 and TRBJ1-6; possible D gene TRBD1, 5 bases. This CDR3 has 14 amino acids. CDR1 is SGHRS and CDR2 is YFSETQ in the germline V gene. V shed 3 bases and J shed 6 bases, with 10 bases lying between them. CDR3 nucleotide sequence: TGCGCCAGCAGCTCAGACAGACTTAATTCACCCCTCCACTTT. Amino acids: CASSSDRLNSPLHF.

The chain couples TRBV2 to TRBJ1-1; D is possibly TRBD1 (5 bases). Trimming removed 4 bases at V and 4 bases at J, with 16 bases between. This CDR3 spans 15 amino acids. The germline V gene has CDR1 SNHLY and CDR2 FYNNEI. CDR3 residues: CASSGQGSPGTEAFF. The CDR3 bases are TGTGCCAGCAGTGGCCAGGGCAGCCCGGGCACTGAAGCTTTCTTT.

The J gene is TRBJ1-5, the V gene TRBV6-5, with 9 bases identical to TRBD1. The germline V gene has CDR1 MNHEY and CDR2 SVGAGI. After removal of 5 bases from V and 2 bases from J, the junction contained 4 bases not matched to a gene. The CDR3 totals 15 residues. The DNA of the CDR3 is TGTGCCAGCAGTCTTGGACAGGGGCGCAATCAGCCCCAGCATTTT. Translated: CASSLGQGRNQPQHF.

J is TRBJ1-2 and V is TRBV7-8, with D uncertain. The germline V gene has CDR1 SGHVS and CDR2 FQNEAQ. V was clipped by 1 base and J by 8 bases, with 14 bases between them. The CDR3 runs to 14 residues. The CDR3 spells CASSLEETVMGYTF. The CDR3 nucleotides read TGTGCCAGCAGCTTAGAAGAAACAGTGATGGGCTACACCTTC.

This clone has a single count. V is TRBV7-6 and J is TRBJ1-6; TRBD1 matches at 10 bases. CDR1 and CDR2 from the germline V gene are SGHVS and FNYEAQ. This CDR3 contains 16 residues. V dropped 5 bases and J dropped 6; count of bases not matched to a gene: 7. CDR3 DNA sequence: TGTGCCAGCAGCATTCGGACAGGGGGGAGTAATTCACCCCTCCACTTT. Translated: CASSIRTGGSNSPLHF.

The chain couples TRBV10-1 to TRBJ1-1; D perhaps matches TRBD1 (6 bases). This CDR3 spans 15 amino acids. The germline CDR1 and CDR2 sequences are WNHNN and SYGVQD (reference sequence). V lost 0 bases and J lost 0, with 8 bases in between. This CDR3 reads CASSESGQMNTEAFF. CDR3 nucleotide sequence: TGCGCCAGCAGTGAGTCAGGACAGATGAACACTGAAGCTTTCTTT.